The 20 T cell receptor beta chains in this list originate from one sample, sequenced in a study of blood T cell repertoires in COVID-19. Method: immunoSEQ multiplex PCR; TCRdb's copy keeps in-frame clones and lacks some. The data hold some 150,000 clones, with approximately 82% observed a single time. Sequencing was performed on PBMCs or T cells enriched from blood (not recorded which). The source is a man aged 45 to 65 who had recovered from COVID-19.

The chain is built from TRBV18 and TRBJ1-6; 8 positions match TRBD1. This CDR3 region has 15 residues. Germline V CDR1 and CDR2: KGHSH, LQKENI. The V gene end was trimmed by 2 bases and the J gene end by 9 bases; junction bases not matched to a gene: 6. DNA for the CDR3: TGTGCCAGCTCACCAGACAGGGGAGGCGGTTCACCCCTCCACTTT. This sequence encodes CASSPDRGGGSPLHF.

The DNA of the CDR3 is TGTGCCAGCAGTTCAAGCTGGGGCTACACCTTC. Translating it yields CASSSSWGYTF. The V call is TRBV6-5, the J call TRBJ1-2; D remains unclear. With 4 bases removed from V and 8 bases from J, the gap between germline ends came to 8 bases. The CDR3 consists of 11 residues. The germline V gene encodes CDR1 MNHEY and CDR2 SVGAGI.

V gene TRBV2 combines with J gene TRBJ1-5; 8 bases align to TRBD1. Germline loops: CDR1 SNHLY, CDR2 FYNNEI. The CDR3 is 15 residues long. J lost 5 bases, V lost 4 bases, and 7 bases had no gene match. The CDR3 DNA reads as TGTGCCAGCAGTGCCGGACAGGGAACATATCAGCCCCAGCATTTT. Translating gives CASSAGQGTYQPQHF.

The chain uses TRBV2 and TRBJ1-1; TRBD1 matches 7 bases. The J segment lost 0 bases and the V segment lost 6 bases, leaving 4 bases of the junction unmatched. CDR1 and CDR2 from the germline V gene are SNHLY and FYNNEI. The CDR3 consists of 14 residues. Here the CDR3 DNA reads TGTGCCAGCAGGTCAGGGGGGATGAACACTGAAGCTTTCTTT. Amino acids: CASRSGGMNTEAFF.

The gene calls are TRBV4-1 and TRBJ1-5, with 7 bases fitting TRBD1. Trimming removed 2 bases from V and 5 bases from J; junction bases left unmatched: 18. The germline V gene encodes CDR1 MGHRA and CDR2 YSYEKL. The CDR3 spans 19 residues. CDR3 in DNA: TGCGCCAGCAGCCAATATATAGTTCGAACAGGGGACTCTTATCAGCCCCAGCATTTT. Translated: CASSQYIVRTGDSYQPQHF.

This chain uses TRBV5-6 with TRBJ1-5, with D hard to call. This CDR3 is 16 amino acids long. The V gene lost 2 bases and the J gene lost 0 bases, with 12 bases spanning the gap. Germline V gene sequence: CDR1 SGHDT, CDR2 YYEEEE. The CDR3 spells CASSLDKKYSNQPQHF. CDR3 nucleotides: TGTGCCAGCAGCTTAGACAAGAAGTATAGCAATCAGCCCCAGCATTTT.

The CDR3 sequence is CASQGGDYGYTF. CDR3 nucleotide sequence: TGTGCCAGTCAGGGCGGAGACTATGGCTACACCTTC. This chain joins TRBV6-5 and TRBJ1-2, with D maybe TRBD1 (5 bases). The CDR3 length is 12 residues. CDR1 and CDR2 (germline): MNHEY, SVGAGI. The ends were cut back, 9 bases at V and 3 bases at J, with 11 bases in the middle.

The J gene is TRBJ1-5, the V gene TRBV6-5; D unclear. The CDR3 runs to 14 residues. Germline loops: CDR1 MNHEY, CDR2 SVGAGI. The V gene lost 10 bases and the J gene lost 3 bases, with 16 bases spanning the gap. The chain's CDR3 is CATGTESFNQPQHF. Written as DNA, the CDR3 is TGTGCCACCGGAACAGAGTCCTTCAATCAGCCCCAGCATTTT.

Notes on this clone: One junction end disagrees with the germline gene, perhaps due to a read error. This chain's CDR3 is CASSLTSGGHAGETQYF. The CDR3 region has the DNA TGTGCTAGCAGCTTAACTAGCGGGGGGCACGCGGGAGAGACCCAGTACTTC. The chain couples TRBV7-7 to TRBJ2-5; 12 bases map to TRBD2. The CDR3 length is 17 residues. CDR1 SSHAT and CDR2 FNYEAQ come from the germline V gene (reference sequence).

The V call is TRBV30, the J call TRBJ1-1; maybe TRBD1 (5 bases). V was trimmed by 2 bases and J by 4 bases, leaving 17 bases between them. The length of the CDR3 is 15 residues. Germline V gene lookup returns CDR1 GTSNPN and CDR2 SVGIG (reference sequence). CDR3: CAWSTGAGIGTEAFF. As DNA, the CDR3 is TGTGCCTGGAGTACAGGAGCGGGGATAGGCACTGAAGCTTTCTTT.

The sample holds one count of this clone. In nucleotides, the CDR3 is TGTGCCAGCAGCCCTACGGGGGGGACGACTAATGAAAAACTGTTTTTT. This gives the protein CASSPTGGTTNEKLFF. The chain joins TRBV7-9 to TRBJ1-4; D possibly corresponds to TRBD1 (5 bases). Trimming pared 5 bases from V and 2 bases from J, leaving 15 bases between. This CDR3 is 16 amino acids long. The germline gives CDR1 SEHNR, CDR2 FQNEAQ (reference sequence).

The rearrangement joins TRBV6-1 to TRBJ1-1; D is perhaps TRBD1 (6 bases). CDR3 size: 13 residues. Trimming stripped 1 base from V and 10 bases from J, with 13 bases between. Germline values: CDR1 MNHNS, CDR2 SASEGT. In DNA form, the CDR3 reads TGTGCCAGCAGTGAAGGCATTAAGGGGGTAGCTTTCTTT. The encoded protein is CASSEGIKGVAFF.

This chain links TRBV19 with TRBJ2-3; D might be TRBD2 (5 bases). Germline values: CDR1 LNHDA, CDR2 SQIVND (reference sequence). The ends were cut back, 6 bases at V and 2 bases at J, with 18 bases in the middle. The CDR3 spans 16 residues. The CDR3 reads CASSPGLQTYTDTQYF. Written as DNA, the CDR3 is TGTGCCAGTAGCCCAGGACTTCAAACATACACAGATACGCAGTATTTT. The full variable domain, its missing parts supplied by reference TRBV19 and TRBJ2-3, is DGGITQSPKYLFRKEGQNVTLSCEQNLNHDAMYWYRQDPGQGLRLIYYSQIVNDFQKGDIAEGYSVSREKKESFPLTVTSAQKNPTAFYLCASSPGLQTYTDTQYFGPGTRLTVL.

The V and J genes are TRBV10-1 and TRBJ2-2; no reliable D call. This CDR3 comprises 16 residues. In germline, CDR1 is WNHNN, CDR2 SYGVQD (reference sequence). V shed 0 bases and J shed 1 base, with 9 bases lying between them. DNA of the CDR3: TGCGCCAGCAGTGAGTCTTCTTGGCAGAACACCGGGGAGCTGTTTTTT. Its translation is CASSESSWQNTGELFF.

The chain has TRBV30 and TRBJ2-3; TRBD2 matches 12 bases. The CDR3 runs 15 residues. The V segment lost 4 bases and the J segment 7 bases; nucleotides outside the gene matches: 9. The germline gives CDR1 GTSNPN, CDR2 SVGIG (reference sequence). The CDR3 sequence is CAWTSSGGAGNTQYF. CDR3 nucleotide sequence: TGTGCCTGGACCTCTAGCGGGGGGGCCGGGAATACGCAGTATTTT.

V is TRBV19 and J is TRBJ1-5; TRBD1 is a possible D gene (6 bases). The ends were cut back, 6 bases at V and 3 bases at J, with 18 bases in the middle. The CDR3 loop spans 16 amino acids. Germline assignment: CDR1 LNHDA and CDR2 SQIVND (reference sequence). The CDR3 DNA follows: TGTGCCAGTAGCCCCGACGGACAGTCCCCCAATCAGCCCCAGCATTTT. Its protein is CASSPDGQSPNQPQHF.

The CDR3 coding sequence is TGTGCCAGTCTGAAAACGACAGGGATAAATGAAAAACTGTTTTTT. It encodes CASLKTTGINEKLFF. This chain joins TRBV19 and TRBJ1-4, with 7 nucleotides matching TRBD1. The V gene end was trimmed by 8 bases and the J gene end by 5 bases; junction bases not matched to a gene: 11. This CDR3 is 15 amino acids long. Per the germline V gene, CDR1 is LNHDA and CDR2 is SQIVND (reference sequence).

The gene calls are TRBV25-1 and TRBJ1-1; 10 bases map to TRBD1. With 4 bases clipped from V and 0 bases from J, the junction kept 8 bases outside the gene matches. The germline CDR1 and CDR2 sequences are MGHDK and SYGVNS. CDR3 length: 17 amino acids. CDR3 sequence: CASSAQTGGLLNTEAFF. The CDR3 DNA sequence: TGTGCCAGCAGTGCTCAGACAGGGGGCTTGCTGAACACTGAAGCTTTCTTT.

The chain's CDR3 is CASSLGVSYNSPLHF. DNA of the CDR3: TGTGCCAGCAGCTTGGGCGTATCCTATAATTCACCCCTCCACTTT. V and J are TRBV5-4 and TRBJ1-6, with unresolved D. V was clipped by 0 bases and J by 1 base, with 5 bases between them. Germline lookup yields CDR1 SGHNT and CDR2 YYREEE (reference sequence). The length of the CDR3 is 15 residues.

The chain has TRBV27 and TRBJ1-2; no firm D call. Germline CDR1 is MNHEY and CDR2 is SMNVEV (reference sequence). With 6 bases removed from V and 0 bases from J, the gap between germline ends came to 8 bases. The CDR3 consists of 13 residues. The CDR3 loop is CASRRGSNYGYTF. CDR3 DNA sequence: TGTGCCAGCAGACGGGGATCTAACTATGGCTACACCTTC.